This is a list of T cell receptor beta chains from one sample in a study of T cells after yellow fever vaccination. TCRdb re-called the 5' RACE reads through MiXCR, storing one row per CDR3 protein. The profile covers about 160,000 distinct CDR3 sequences, with 6% to 7.5% appearing a single time and 2.5% to 3% taken by the ten largest. The starting material was CD4+ T cells sorted from PBMCs, obtained 4 to 5 days after the first yellow fever vaccination. Receptor source: a man aged 18 to 30 who received the YFV17D yellow fever vaccine. Both conserved end residues are part of each CDR3. The order of the fields is J gene, V gene, clone size, D gene, CDR3 DNA, CDR3 protein. The D gene is left open where the match is weak. Rows may omit the clone size; those that give it use once, few, many or a size class.

j_call: TRBJ2-2
v_call: TRBV2
clone_size: many
d_call: TRBD2
cdr3_nt: TGTGCCAGCACCCCGCGGGGGGCCGGGGAGCTGTTTTTT
cdr3_aa: CASTPRGAGELFF

j_call: TRBJ2-2
v_call: TRBV4-3
clone_size: few
d_call: -
cdr3_nt: TGCGCCAGCAGCCAAGGCCTTGTGGGCACCGGGGAGCTGTTTTTT
cdr3_aa: CASSQGLVGTGELFF

j_call: TRBJ2-5
v_call: TRBV19
clone_size: many
d_call: TRBD1
cdr3_nt: TGTGCCAGTAATTACAGGGGTGGGTCAGAGACCCAGTACTTC
cdr3_aa: CASNYRGGSETQYF

j_call: TRBJ1-1
v_call: TRBV11-2
clone_size: many
d_call: TRBD1
cdr3_nt: TGTGCCAGCAGCTTGGGCTCGTGGGGACAGGGGGAGGGCGCTGAAGCTTTCTTT
cdr3_aa: CASSLGSWGQGEGAEAFF

j_call: TRBJ2-2
v_call: TRBV5-1
clone_size: many
d_call: -
cdr3_nt: TGCGCCAGCAGAGGTTCAGGAAACACCGGGGAGCTGTTTTTT
cdr3_aa: CASRGSGNTGELFF

j_call: TRBJ2-1
v_call: TRBV5-1
clone_size: many
d_call: -
cdr3_nt: TGCGCCAGCAGCACCCGAGGGTTGGAAACTTACAATGAGCAGTTCTTC
cdr3_aa: CASSTRGLETYNEQFF

j_call: TRBJ2-2
v_call: TRBV5-1
clone_size: few
d_call: -
cdr3_nt: TGCGCCAGCAGCTCCGTTTCAGGGGCGGCGGGCGCCGGGGAGCTGTTTTTT
cdr3_aa: CASSSVSGAAGAGELFF

j_call: TRBJ2-1
v_call: TRBV7-2
clone_size: few
d_call: TRBD2
cdr3_nt: TGTGCCAGCAGCTGGGAGGGGAGGAATGAGCAGTTCTTC
cdr3_aa: CASSWEGRNEQFF

j_call: TRBJ1-3
v_call: TRBV5-5
clone_size: many
d_call: -
cdr3_nt: TGTGCCAGCAGCTTGGGGACAGCTGGAAACACCATATATTTT
cdr3_aa: CASSLGTAGNTIYF

j_call: TRBJ2-5
v_call: TRBV5-1
clone_size: many
d_call: -
cdr3_nt: TGCGCCAGCAGCTTGGGGGGGACGGGACAAGAGACCCAGTACTTC
cdr3_aa: CASSLGGTGQETQYF

j_call: TRBJ2-5
v_call: TRBV29-1
clone_size: many
d_call: -
cdr3_nt: TGCAGCGTTACACAGGGTCGGGAGACCCAGTACTTC
cdr3_aa: CSVTQGRETQYF

j_call: TRBJ2-7
v_call: TRBV25-1
clone_size: few
d_call: TRBD2
cdr3_nt: TGTGCCAGCAGTTACCCGACTAGCGGGGGCTACGAGCAGTACTTC
cdr3_aa: CASSYPTSGGYEQYF

j_call: TRBJ1-4
v_call: TRBV4-3
clone_size: many
d_call: TRBD1
cdr3_nt: TGCGCCAGCAGCCAGGGACAGGGGGGCGGTGAAAAACTGTTTTTT
cdr3_aa: CASSQGQGGGEKLFF

j_call: TRBJ2-7
v_call: TRBV7-3
clone_size: -
d_call: TRBD2
cdr3_nt: TGTGCCAGCAGCTTAGCGGGGGGCCGGGAGCAGTACTTC
cdr3_aa: CASSLAGGREQYF

j_call: TRBJ2-7
v_call: TRBV18
clone_size: -
d_call: TRBD2
cdr3_nt: TGTGCCAGCTCACCACGGGAGGGTGGCTACGAGCAGTACTTC
cdr3_aa: CASSPREGGYEQYF

j_call: TRBJ2-6
v_call: TRBV6-5
clone_size: -
d_call: -
cdr3_nt: TGTGCCAGCACCCAGTCTGGGGCCAACGTCCTGACTTTC
cdr3_aa: CASTQSGANVLTF

j_call: TRBJ2-3
v_call: TRBV10-3
clone_size: -
d_call: -
cdr3_nt: TGTGCCATCAGTGATCCCTTGGATACGCAGTATTTT
cdr3_aa: CAISDPLDTQYF

j_call: TRBJ2-2
v_call: TRBV5-4
clone_size: -
d_call: TRBD2
cdr3_nt: TGTGCCAGCAGCTTCAGTAGCGGGGCCTTTAACACCGGGGAGCTGTTTTTT
cdr3_aa: CASSFSSGAFNTGELFF

j_call: TRBJ2-7
v_call: TRBV5-1
clone_size: many
d_call: TRBD1
cdr3_nt: TGCGCCAGCAGCTACGACAGGGGCGACGAGCAGTACTTC
cdr3_aa: CASSYDRGDEQYF

j_call: TRBJ1-2
v_call: TRBV3-1
clone_size: many
d_call: -
cdr3_nt: TGTGCCAGCAGCCATACACATAGACCAGGGGCCTATGGCTACACCTTC
cdr3_aa: CASSHTHRPGAYGYTF

j_call: TRBJ2-3
v_call: TRBV20-1
clone_size: many
d_call: TRBD1
cdr3_nt: TGCAGTGCTTTACAGGGGGCTACCTGGACAGATACGCAGTATTTT
cdr3_aa: CSALQGATWTDTQYF

j_call: TRBJ2-3
v_call: TRBV15
clone_size: -
d_call: TRBD1
cdr3_nt: TGTGCCACCAGCAGAGTGAGGACAGGGGTATTGCCAGATACGCAGTATTTT
cdr3_aa: CATSRVRTGVLPDTQYF

j_call: TRBJ2-5
v_call: TRBV24-1
clone_size: few
d_call: -
cdr3_nt: TGTGCCACCAGTGATCGATTGGGCCAGGGTCGAGAGACCCAGTACTTC
cdr3_aa: CATSDRLGQGRETQYF

j_call: TRBJ2-3
v_call: TRBV20-1
clone_size: -
d_call: -
cdr3_nt: TGCAGTGCTACCCGCAACACAGATACGCAGTATTTT
cdr3_aa: CSATRNTDTQYF

j_call: TRBJ2-6
v_call: TRBV6-1
clone_size: many
d_call: TRBD1
cdr3_nt: TGTGCCAGCAGGGGGACAGGGAGGGCTGGGGCCAACGTCCTGACTTTC
cdr3_aa: CASRGTGRAGANVLTF

j_call: TRBJ1-1
v_call: TRBV27
clone_size: -
d_call: -
cdr3_nt: TGTGCCAGCAGCACTAGACAGACACGTCTCATGAACACTGAAGCTTTCTTT
cdr3_aa: CASSTRQTRLMNTEAFF

j_call: TRBJ1-6
v_call: TRBV12-3/TRBV12-4
clone_size: few
d_call: -
cdr3_nt: TGTGCCAGCAGTTTAGGACAGCTATCCTATAATTCACCCCTCCACTTT
cdr3_aa: CASSLGQLSYNSPLHF

j_call: TRBJ2-1
v_call: TRBV7-2
clone_size: few
d_call: TRBD2
cdr3_nt: TGTGCCAGCAGCTTCTCTAGCGGTGGGTTACATGAGCAGTTCTTC
cdr3_aa: CASSFSSGGLHEQFF

j_call: TRBJ2-3
v_call: TRBV18
clone_size: few
d_call: -
cdr3_nt: TGTGCCAGCTCACCACGCAGGGAGGCAGATACGCAGTATTTT
cdr3_aa: CASSPRREADTQYF

j_call: TRBJ2-2
v_call: TRBV20-1
clone_size: few
d_call: -
cdr3_nt: TGCAGTGCTCAGAAGAGGGCTTTGAACACCGGGGAGCTGTTTTTT
cdr3_aa: CSAQKRALNTGELFF

j_call: TRBJ2-3
v_call: TRBV7-2
clone_size: -
d_call: TRBD2
cdr3_nt: TGTGCCAGCAGCGCAACTAGCGGGGGGGGCCCCATGAGGCAGTATTTT
cdr3_aa: CASSATSGGGPMRQYF

j_call: TRBJ1-2
v_call: TRBV7-9
clone_size: -
d_call: -
cdr3_nt: TGTGCCAGCAGCCCCCCAGGAACCCCTAACTATGGCTACACCTTC
cdr3_aa: CASSPPGTPNYGYTF

j_call: TRBJ2-3
v_call: TRBV19
clone_size: -
d_call: TRBD1
cdr3_nt: TGTGCCAGTAGTGCGTTAACAGGGGCGGTCACAGATACGCAGTATTTT
cdr3_aa: CASSALTGAVTDTQYF

j_call: TRBJ2-3
v_call: TRBV3-1
clone_size: many
d_call: TRBD1
cdr3_nt: TGCGCCAGCAGCTCACAGGGGGGAGATACGCAGTATTTT
cdr3_aa: CASSSQGGDTQYF

j_call: TRBJ2-5
v_call: TRBV18
clone_size: few
d_call: TRBD2
cdr3_nt: TGTGCCAGCTCACCGGGTCGGGCGGGGGAAGAGACCCAGTACTTC
cdr3_aa: CASSPGRAGEETQYF

j_call: TRBJ2-1
v_call: TRBV30
clone_size: few
d_call: -
cdr3_nt: TGTGCCTGGTCAAGGGTGGGGAGCTCCTACAATGAGCAGTTCTTC
cdr3_aa: CAWSRVGSSYNEQFF

j_call: TRBJ1-3
v_call: TRBV12-3/TRBV12-4
clone_size: many
d_call: -
cdr3_nt: TGTGCCAGCAGTCCGTCGGCGGGTGGAAACACCATATATTTT
cdr3_aa: CASSPSAGGNTIYF

j_call: TRBJ2-3
v_call: TRBV7-3
clone_size: many
d_call: -
cdr3_nt: TGTGCCAGCAGCTTAGACAGGCTCACAGATACGCAGTATTTT
cdr3_aa: CASSLDRLTDTQYF

j_call: TRBJ1-1
v_call: TRBV25-1
clone_size: many
d_call: -
cdr3_nt: TGTGCCAGCGTACTGAACACTGAAGCTTTCTTT
cdr3_aa: CASVLNTEAFF

j_call: TRBJ2-7
v_call: TRBV7-2
clone_size: many
d_call: TRBD1
cdr3_nt: TGTGCCAGCAGCTTAGGGGGACAGGGGGCCTACGAGCAGTACTTC
cdr3_aa: CASSLGGQGAYEQYF

j_call: TRBJ2-7
v_call: TRBV7-2
clone_size: many
d_call: -
cdr3_nt: TGTGCCAGCAGCTCCCCCGGCGGCGGCTACGAGCAGTACTTC
cdr3_aa: CASSSPGGGYEQYF

j_call: TRBJ2-2
v_call: TRBV19
clone_size: many
d_call: TRBD2
cdr3_nt: TGTGCCAGTAGGAAGCGGGGGGGGAACACCGGGGAGCTGTTTTTT
cdr3_aa: CASRKRGGNTGELFF

j_call: TRBJ2-3
v_call: TRBV4-3
clone_size: many
d_call: TRBD1
cdr3_nt: TGCGCCAGCAGCAATACCGGGACAGGGGTGTATACGCAGTATTTT
cdr3_aa: CASSNTGTGVYTQYF

j_call: TRBJ2-3
v_call: TRBV4-3
clone_size: many
d_call: TRBD2
cdr3_nt: TGCGCCAGCAGCCAAGATTACAGCGGGGGGATAGATACGCAGTATTTT
cdr3_aa: CASSQDYSGGIDTQYF

j_call: TRBJ1-1
v_call: TRBV29-1
clone_size: -
d_call: -
cdr3_nt: TGCAGCTCATCACTGCTGAACACTGAAGCTTTCTTT
cdr3_aa: CSSSLLNTEAFF

j_call: TRBJ1-2
v_call: TRBV5-5
clone_size: -
d_call: -
cdr3_nt: TGTGCCAGCAGCTCCCCGGGGCTGGGCCCGGGGTATGGCTACACCTTC
cdr3_aa: CASSSPGLGPGYGYTF

j_call: TRBJ2-1
v_call: TRBV11-3
clone_size: few
d_call: -
cdr3_nt: TGTGCCAGCAGCTCCGGGGGTGGGGAGGTGGAGCAGTTCTTC
cdr3_aa: CASSSGGGEVEQFF

j_call: TRBJ2-3
v_call: TRBV20-1
clone_size: many
d_call: TRBD2
cdr3_nt: TGCAGTGCTAGAGCTAGCGGAAGGCCTGGGTATACGCAGTATTTT
cdr3_aa: CSARASGRPGYTQYF